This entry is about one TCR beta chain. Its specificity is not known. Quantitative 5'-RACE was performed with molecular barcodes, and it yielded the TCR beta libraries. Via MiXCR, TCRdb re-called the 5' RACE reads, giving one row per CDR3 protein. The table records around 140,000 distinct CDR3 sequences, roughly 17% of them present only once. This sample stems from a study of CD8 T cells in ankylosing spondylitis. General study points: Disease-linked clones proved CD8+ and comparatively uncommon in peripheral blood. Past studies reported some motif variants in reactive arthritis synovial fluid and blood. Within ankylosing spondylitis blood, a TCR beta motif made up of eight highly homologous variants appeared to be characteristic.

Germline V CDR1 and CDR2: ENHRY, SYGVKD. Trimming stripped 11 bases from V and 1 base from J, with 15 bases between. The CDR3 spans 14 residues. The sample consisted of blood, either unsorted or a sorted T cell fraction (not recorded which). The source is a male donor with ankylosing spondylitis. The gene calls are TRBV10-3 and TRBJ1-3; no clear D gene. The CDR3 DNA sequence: TGTGCCGCATTGTCGGGGTTGTCTGGAAACACCATATATTTT. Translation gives CAALSGLSGNTIYF.